A single sample gave rise to the 2 T cell receptor beta chains below, sequenced in a study of blood T cells in healthy people across ages. A second PCR of roughly 7 to 11 cycles used a sample-barcoded 5' primer and a J-beta primer mix. TCRdb itself ran the 5' RACE reads through MiXCR, one entry per CDR3 protein. Of 1.5 million to 2 million distinct CDR3 sequences detected, around 48% appear once; the ten largest clones hold less than 2.5%. Input material: blood. All receptors come from a woman in her thirties or forties in good health.

This clonotype was counted ten times or more. The rearrangement joins TRBV7-2 to TRBJ2-7; TRBD1 matches 10 bases. This CDR3 spans 14 amino acids. The V gene end was trimmed by 5 bases and the J gene end by 2 bases; junction bases not matched to a gene: 3. Germline CDR1 SGHTA, CDR2 FQGNSA. CDR3: CASSRDRGAYEQYF. The CDR3 DNA sequence: TGTGCCAGCAGCCGGGACAGGGGCGCCTACGAGCAGTACTTC.

The rearrangement uses TRBV7-9 and TRBJ2-1; TRBD1 aligns across 7 bases. The CDR3 is made up of 16 amino acids. The junction had 10 bases not matched to a gene; V was cut back by 4 bases and J by 4 bases. From germline, CDR1 is SEHNR and CDR2 FQNEAQ (reference sequence). The CDR3 here is CASSSVRQGPYNEQFF. The CDR3, as DNA: TGTGCCAGCAGCTCGGTAAGACAGGGACCGTACAATGAGCAGTTCTTC.